Each of the 29 T cell receptor beta chains below was sequenced from the same sample in a study of quantifying T cell responses using KT2 cells. Across the study: RNA was reverse transcribed with TCR alpha and beta constant-region primers.

The cDNA 3' end received a ligated oligonucleotide with a UMI. The first PCR ran approximately 4 cycles with an equimolar RC1.1 and RC1.2 beta primer mix. In TCRdb, the UMI-ligation and nested PCR reads were re-called with MiXCR into one record per CDR3 protein. The table records 25,000 to 35,000 distinct CDR3 sequences, around a tenth of them present only once. Source material: PBMCs spiked with cells of the T cell clone KT2. The receptors here all came from a human donor.

This rearrangement joins TRBV10-3 to TRBJ1-3; D unclear. The germline V gene encodes CDR1 ENHRY and CDR2 SYGVKD. CDR3 length equals 13 residues. V was shortened by 2 bases and J by 2 bases, with 4 bases between the two germline ends. The CDR3 DNA is TGTGCCATCAGTGAGACAGCTGGAAACACCATATATTTT. As protein: CAISETAGNTIYF.

This clonotype occurred many times. The J gene is TRBJ2-1, the V gene TRBV29-1, with D tentatively TRBD2 (6 bases). CDR3 length: 14 amino acids. Germline V gene data show CDR1 as SQVTM and CDR2 as ANQGSEA. V gave up 8 bases and J gave up 3 bases, with 17 bases separating them. The CDR3 DNA is TGCAGCTTTAGACCGGGAGCTTTCTACAATGAGCAGTTCTTC. Translation: CSFRPGAFYNEQFF.

This sequence joins TRBV6-5 and TRBJ1-5, with D possibly matching TRBD1 (5 bases). The CDR3 covers 19 residues. Trimming left V 6 bases short and J 4 bases short, with 28 bases between. Germline values: CDR1 MNHEY, CDR2 SVGAGI. CDR3 in DNA: TGTGCCAGCAGCCTCGGCGCCCCTATACGTTCGGGGGGTAATCAGCCCCAGCATTTT. This codes for CASSLGAPIRSGGNQPQHF.

This clonotype appeared a few times. The chain carries TRBV15 and TRBJ2-7; D is unresolved. CDR3 length equals 16 residues. V lost 1 base, J lost 3 bases, and 16 bases lay in between. The germline V gene has CDR1 LNHNV and CDR2 YYDKDF (reference sequence). The DNA of the CDR3 is TGTGCCACCAGCAGAGGTCGGCTTCCCCGGGTCTACGAGCAGTACTTC. It is translated as CATSRGRLPRVYEQYF. Together with reference TRBV15 and TRBJ2-7, the CDR3 gives the full variable domain: DAMVIQNPRYQVTQFGKPVTLSCSQTLNHNVMYWYQQKSSQAPKLLFHYYDKDFNNEADTPDNFQSRRPNTSFCFLDIRSPGLGDTAMYLCATSRGRLPRVYEQYFGPGTRLTVT.

This clonotype came up a few times. The chain is built from TRBV30 and TRBJ2-1, with 10 positions matching TRBD2. CDR1 and CDR2 (germline): GTSNPN, SVGIG (reference sequence). V shed 7 bases, J shed 10 bases, and the junction held 7 bases outside the gene matches. The CDR3 is 12 residues long. CDR3 residues: CAFASGRGEQFF. CDR3 in DNA: TGTGCCTTTGCTAGCGGGAGAGGGGAGCAGTTCTTC.

A few counts support this clonotype. This sequence joins TRBV7-2 and TRBJ2-7, with 8 bases aligning to TRBD1. Looked up from germline, CDR1 is SGHTA and CDR2 is FQGNSA. The trim removed 3 bases at V and 3 bases at J, leaving 7 bases unmatched. The CDR3 length is 15 residues. CDR3 residues: CASSLSRDRFYEQYF. The CDR3, as DNA: TGTGCCAGCAGCTTGTCCCGGGACAGGTTCTACGAGCAGTACTTC.

Many counts were recorded for this clonotype. The chain joins TRBV15 to TRBJ1-4; tentative D call: TRBD1 (6 bases). V shed 7 bases and J shed 1 base, with 16 bases lying between them. The CDR3 is 16 amino acids. Germline CDR1 is LNHNV and CDR2 is YYDKDF (reference sequence). The CDR3 DNA reads as TGTGCCACCACCTACGGGGGGGCAGGAACTAATGAAAAACTGTTTTTT. It specifies CATTYGGAGTNEKLFF.

This clonotype was counted only a few times. V usage is TRBV5-1 and J usage is TRBJ1-5; 7 bases fit TRBD1. J lost 3 bases, V lost 0 bases, and 9 bases had no gene match. In germline, CDR1 is SGHRS, CDR2 YFSETQ. This CDR3 has 17 amino acids. This CDR3 reads CASSLAPRGSNNQPQHF. The CDR3 DNA follows: TGCGCCAGCAGCTTGGCCCCCAGGGGGTCGAACAATCAGCCCCAGCATTTT.

This chain links TRBV12-3 or TRBV12-4 with TRBJ1-2, with D maybe TRBD1 (5 bases). V was clipped by 5 bases and J by 2 bases, with 18 bases between them. The CDR3 has 16 amino acids. CDR3 DNA: TGTGCCAGCAGTCCTTATCTGACAGTGGGGAACTATGGCTACACCTTC. This gives the protein CASSPYLTVGNYGYTF.

This clonotype was recorded many times. The chain couples TRBV30 to TRBJ1-5; D might be TRBD1 (5 bases). This CDR3 comprises 13 residues. Per the germline V gene, CDR1 is GTSNPN and CDR2 is SVGIG (reference sequence). The V gene lost 0 bases and the J gene lost 6 bases, with 9 bases spanning the gap. The CDR3 region is CAWSVTRVQPQHF. The CDR3 nucleotides read TGTGCCTGGAGTGTAACCAGGGTTCAGCCCCAGCATTTT.

This clonotype was recorded at least ten times. The chain couples TRBV20-1 to TRBJ2-4, with D possibly TRBD2 on 6 matching bases. With 4 bases removed from V and 0 bases from J, the gap between germline ends came to 10 bases. Germline V gene data show CDR1 as DFQATT and CDR2 as SNEGSKA (reference sequence). The CDR3 consists of 14 residues. The CDR3 protein is CSAIPGLAKNIQYF. The CDR3 DNA reads as TGCAGTGCTATCCCGGGACTAGCCAAAAACATTCAGTACTTC.

This clonotype was seen more than once but under ten times. This chain uses TRBV18 with TRBJ1-5, with D possibly matching TRBD1 (6 bases). Trimming removed 2 bases at V and 9 bases at J, with 11 bases between. Looked up from germline, CDR1 is KGHSH and CDR2 is LQKENI. The CDR3 spans 13 residues. CDR3: CASSPDRGAPQHF. The CDR3 nucleotides are TGTGCCAGCTCACCAGATAGGGGGGCGCCCCAGCATTTT.

In its sample, this clonotype was seen a few times. The rearrangement links TRBV19 to TRBJ1-2, with D maybe TRBD1 (6 bases). Deletions cut 7 bases from V and 6 bases from J, with 24 bases between. Germline V CDR1 and CDR2: LNHDA, SQIVND (reference sequence). There are 16 residues in the CDR3. The CDR3 DNA follows: TGTGCCAGTATCGACCTTCTCAGGGGATTAGGTGATGGCTACACCTTC. Translating it yields CASIDLLRGLGDGYTF.

The chain links TRBV28 to TRBJ2-2; the match to TRBD2 covers 14 bases. Germline V gene sequence: CDR1 MDHEN, CDR2 SYDVKM. The CDR3 has 18 amino acids. The V segment lost 5 bases and the J segment 4 bases; nucleotides outside the gene matches: 9. The CDR3 nucleotides read TGTGCCAGCAGTCTGCGGACTAGCGGGAGGACGGGCACCGGGGAGCTGTTTTTT. This gives the protein CASSLRTSGRTGTGELFF.

This clonotype was detected only a few times. The chain couples TRBV11-3 to TRBJ2-1; 14 bases align to TRBD2. Trimming cost V 1 base and J 5 bases; bases outside gene matches: 1. Germline-derived CDR1 and CDR2 are SGHNT and YENEEA. The length of the CDR3 is 16 residues. CDR3 region: CASSLGTSGRNNEQFF. The CDR3 nucleotides are TGTGCCAGCAGCTTAGGGACTAGCGGGAGGAACAATGAGCAGTTCTTC.

The chain recombines TRBV6-5 with TRBJ2-7, with 10 bases aligning to TRBD1. CDR3 length: 14 amino acids. The germline CDR1 and CDR2 sequences are MNHEY and SVGAGI. The J segment lost 4 bases and the V segment lost 2 bases, leaving 2 bases of the junction unmatched. The CDR3 sequence is CASSYGTGVYEQYF. The CDR3 nucleotides read TGTGCCAGCAGTTACGGGACAGGGGTATACGAGCAGTACTTC.

This clonotype came up a few times. The chain is built from TRBV5-8 and TRBJ1-2; D is undetermined. The V end lost 0 bases, the J end lost 4 bases, and 10 bases lay between the germline ends. Germline loops: CDR1 SGHTS, CDR2 YDEGEE. CDR3 length: 14 amino acids. CDR3 DNA sequence: TGTGCCAGCAGCTTGGCTCGAGGCCTCTATGGCTACACCTTC. Protein: CASSLARGLYGYTF.

CDR3 loop: CASSHSSGRMETQYF. The CDR3 region has the DNA TGTGCCAGCAGCCACTCTAGCGGGAGGATGGAGACCCAGTACTTC. The V and J genes are TRBV4-2 and TRBJ2-5; 11 bases are shared with TRBD2. V was clipped by 3 bases and J by 5 bases; unmatched bases: 5. The germline V gene has CDR1 LGHNA and CDR2 YNFKEQ. The CDR3 has 15 amino acids.

This clonotype was counted many times. This CDR3 reads CASSGGAGAYF. DNA of the CDR3: TGTGCCAGCAGTGGAGGAGCGGGAGCTTACTTC. The chain couples TRBV12-3 or TRBV12-4 to TRBJ2-7, with 8 bases that match TRBD2. This CDR3 has 11 amino acids. With V trimmed by 5 bases and J by 13 bases, 7 bases remained unmatched.

This clonotype was detected only a few times. The chain joins TRBV5-1 to TRBJ2-5, with D unclear. In germline, CDR1 is SGHRS, CDR2 YFSETQ. V lost 3 bases and J lost 5, with 8 bases in between. The CDR3 contains 12 residues. For the CDR3, the DNA is TGCGCCAGCAGCTGGGATAGGGAGACCCAGTACTTC. This encodes CASSWDRETQYF. The full variable domain, its missing parts supplied by reference TRBV5-1 and TRBJ2-5, is KAGVTQTPRYLIKTRGQQVTLSCSPISGHRSVSWYQQTPGQGLQFLFEYFSETQRNKGNFPGRFSGRQFSNSRSEMNVSTLELGDSALYLCASSWDRETQYFGPGTRLLVL.

This clonotype was seen many times. The chain carries TRBV28 and TRBJ1-4, with D maybe TRBD1 (6 bases). The germline CDR1 and CDR2 sequences are MDHEN and SYDVKM. This CDR3 comprises 16 residues. The V and J ends lost 6 bases and 5 bases respectively, with 19 bases between them. CDR3 residues: CASRTTSEGGNEKLFF. The CDR3 coding sequence is TGTGCCAGCAGGACCACCTCGGAAGGGGGAAATGAAAAACTGTTTTTT.

This chain links TRBV5-6 with TRBJ2-1; D might be TRBD1 (5 bases). V lost 4 bases to trimming and J lost 1 base, with 12 bases between them. Germline CDR1 reads SGHDT; CDR2 reads YYEEEE. The CDR3 has 15 amino acids. For the CDR3, the DNA is TGTGCCAGCAGCAATCAGGGTGGATCCTACAATGAGCAGTTCTTC. Protein: CASSNQGGSYNEQFF. The entire variable domain, with the rest obtained from reference TRBV5-6 and TRBJ2-1, is as follows: DAGVTQSPTHLIKTRGQQVTLRCSPKSGHDTVSWYQQALGQGPQFIFQYYEEEERQRGNFPDRFSGHQFPNYSSELNVNALLLGDSALYLCASSNQGGSYNEQFFGPGTRLTVL.

This clonotype has a count of ten or more. This rearrangement joins TRBV29-1 to TRBJ2-1, with 11 bases identical to TRBD2. This CDR3 has 16 amino acids. The germline gives CDR1 SQVTM, CDR2 ANQGSEA. V shed 0 bases, J shed 7 bases, and the junction held 8 bases outside the gene matches. The CDR3 bases are TGCAGCGTTGAAGAGACAGCCGGACTAGCGGGTAATGAGCAGTTCTTC. Residues: CSVEETAGLAGNEQFF.

This clonotype was detected ten times or more. The gene calls are TRBV10-2 and TRBJ2-7, with unresolved D. CDR3 size: 13 residues. CDR1 is WSHSY, CDR2 SAAADI, per germline. V was cut by 1 base and J by 4 bases, with 8 bases left in between. The CDR3 bases are TGCGCCAGCAGTGAGTATACCGCTTACGAGCAGTACTTC. The encoded protein is CASSEYTAYEQYF.

This clonotype was seen many times. The CDR3 DNA reads TGCAGTGCTCGTCAAGGAAACACCATATATTTT. Amino acids: CSARQGNTIYF. This chain connects TRBV20-1 to TRBJ1-3; D is undetermined. V lost 5 bases to trimming and J lost 4 bases, with 6 bases between them. The CDR3 runs 11 residues. In germline, CDR1 is DFQATT, CDR2 SNEGSKA (reference sequence).

The table lists this clonotype with a few counts. The rearrangement uses TRBV7-8 and TRBJ2-1; 7 bases match TRBD2. V shed 5 bases and J 0 bases; nucleotides not matched to a gene: 7. This CDR3 contains 16 residues. Germline V gene lookup returns CDR1 SGHVS and CDR2 FQNEAQ. The CDR3 bases are TGTGCCAGCAGCACCCATAGCGGGCGCTCCTACAATGAGCAGTTCTTC. It specifies CASSTHSGRSYNEQFF.

This clonotype was counted at least ten times. The rearrangement joins TRBV7-9 to TRBJ2-5; TRBD1 aligns across 10 bases. Per germline, CDR1 SEHNR and CDR2 FQNEAQ (reference sequence). The CDR3 has 16 residues. Trimming took 3 bases from V and 5 from J; bases not matched to a gene: 9. CDR3 DNA: TGTGCCAGCAGCTTTTGGTTGGGACAGGGGTTGGAGACCCAGTACTTC. This gives the protein CASSFWLGQGLETQYF.

A few counts support this clonotype. This sequence joins TRBV10-3 and TRBJ2-3, with D maybe TRBD2 (6 bases). Trimming took off 7 bases at V and 1 base at J, with 15 bases between the two ends. Germline-derived CDR1 and CDR2 are ENHRY and SYGVKD. The CDR3 length is 15 residues. CDR3 in DNA: TGTGCCATCATGAGGGGCGGGGAACGCACAGATACGCAGTATTTT. Protein sequence: CAIMRGGERTDTQYF.

This clonotype was seen repeatedly, ten times or more. The V and J genes are TRBV11-2 and TRBJ2-7; 8 bases fit TRBD1. CDR3 size: 15 residues. Trimming cost V 5 bases and J 6 bases; bases outside gene matches: 12. Germline CDR1 reads SGHAT; CDR2 reads FQNNGV. The CDR3 reads CASSGNRGAYSEQYF. The CDR3 coding sequence is TGTGCCAGCAGCGGTAACAGGGGGGCGTATAGCGAGCAGTACTTC.